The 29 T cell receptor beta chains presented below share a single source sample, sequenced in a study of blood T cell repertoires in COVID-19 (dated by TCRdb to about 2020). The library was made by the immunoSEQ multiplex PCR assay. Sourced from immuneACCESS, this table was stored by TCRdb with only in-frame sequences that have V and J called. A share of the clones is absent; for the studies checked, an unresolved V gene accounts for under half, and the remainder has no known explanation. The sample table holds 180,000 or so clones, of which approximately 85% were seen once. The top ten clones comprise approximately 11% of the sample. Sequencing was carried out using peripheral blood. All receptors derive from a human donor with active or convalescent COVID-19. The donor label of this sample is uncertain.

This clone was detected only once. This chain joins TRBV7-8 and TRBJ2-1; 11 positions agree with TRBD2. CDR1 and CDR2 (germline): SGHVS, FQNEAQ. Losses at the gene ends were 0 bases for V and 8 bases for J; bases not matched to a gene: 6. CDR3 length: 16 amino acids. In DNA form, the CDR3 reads TGTGCCAGCAGCTTAGCCCTAGCGGGAGGTAGCTATGAGCAGTTCTTC. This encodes CASSLALAGGSYEQFF.

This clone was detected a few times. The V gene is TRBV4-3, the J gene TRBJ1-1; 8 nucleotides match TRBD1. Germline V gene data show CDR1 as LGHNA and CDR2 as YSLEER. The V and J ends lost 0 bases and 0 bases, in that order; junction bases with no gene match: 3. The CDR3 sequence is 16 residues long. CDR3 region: CASSQDAGGMNTEAFF. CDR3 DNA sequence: TGCGCCAGCAGCCAAGATGCAGGGGGCATGAACACTGAAGCTTTCTTT.

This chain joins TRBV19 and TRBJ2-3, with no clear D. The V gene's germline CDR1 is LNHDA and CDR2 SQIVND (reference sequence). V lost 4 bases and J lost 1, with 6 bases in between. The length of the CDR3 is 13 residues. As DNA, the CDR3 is TGTGCCAGTAGTAGTATCGGCACAGATACGCAGTATTTT. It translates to CASSSIGTDTQYF.

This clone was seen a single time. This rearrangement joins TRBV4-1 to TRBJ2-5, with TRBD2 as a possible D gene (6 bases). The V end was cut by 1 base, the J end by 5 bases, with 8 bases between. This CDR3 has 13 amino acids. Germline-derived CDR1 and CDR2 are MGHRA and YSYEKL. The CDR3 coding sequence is TGCGCCAGCAGCCAAGGGGGGGTGGAGACCCAGTACTTC. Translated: CASSQGGVETQYF.

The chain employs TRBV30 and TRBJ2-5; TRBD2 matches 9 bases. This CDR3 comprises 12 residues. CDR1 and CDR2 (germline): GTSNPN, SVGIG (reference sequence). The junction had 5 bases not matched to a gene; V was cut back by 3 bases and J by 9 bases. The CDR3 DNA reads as TGTGCCTGGAGCCGAGCGGGGGGAGCCCAGTACTTC. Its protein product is CAWSRAGGAQYF.

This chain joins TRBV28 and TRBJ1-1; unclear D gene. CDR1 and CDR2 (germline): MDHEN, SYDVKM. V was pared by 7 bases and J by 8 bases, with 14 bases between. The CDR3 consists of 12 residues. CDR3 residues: CASTPNFREAFF. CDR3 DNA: TGTGCCAGCACCCCCAACTTCCGAGAAGCTTTCTTT.

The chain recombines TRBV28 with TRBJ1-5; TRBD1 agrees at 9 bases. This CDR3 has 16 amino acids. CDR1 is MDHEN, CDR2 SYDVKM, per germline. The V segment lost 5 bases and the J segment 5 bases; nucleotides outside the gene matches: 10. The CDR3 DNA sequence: TGTGCCAGCAGTATACCAGGGGGACAGGGTGATCAGCCCCAGCATTTT. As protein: CASSIPGGQGDQPQHF.

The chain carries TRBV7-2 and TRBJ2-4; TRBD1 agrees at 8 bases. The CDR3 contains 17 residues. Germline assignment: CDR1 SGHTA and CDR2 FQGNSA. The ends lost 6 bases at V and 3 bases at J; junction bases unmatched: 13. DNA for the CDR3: TGTGCCAGCAGTTGGACAGGGATAAGTGGTGACAAAAACATTCAGTACTTC. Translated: CASSWTGISGDKNIQYF.

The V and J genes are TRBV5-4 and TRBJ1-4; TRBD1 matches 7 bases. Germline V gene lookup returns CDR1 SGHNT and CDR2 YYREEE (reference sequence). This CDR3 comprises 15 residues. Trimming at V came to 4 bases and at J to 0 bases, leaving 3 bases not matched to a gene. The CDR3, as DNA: TGTGCCAGCAGCCGACAGGGTGCAACTAATGAAAAACTGTTTTTT. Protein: CASSRQGATNEKLFF. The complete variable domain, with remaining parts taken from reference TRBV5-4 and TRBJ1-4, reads ETGVTQSPTHLIKTRGQQVTLRCSSQSGHNTVSWYQQALGQGPQFIFQYYREEENGRGNFPPRFSGLQFPNYSSELNVNALELDDSALYLCASSRQGATNEKLFFGSGTQLSVL.

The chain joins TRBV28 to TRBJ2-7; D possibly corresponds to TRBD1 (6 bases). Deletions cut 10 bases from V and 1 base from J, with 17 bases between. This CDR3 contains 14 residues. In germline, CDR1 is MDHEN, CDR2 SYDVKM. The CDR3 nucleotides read TGTGCCATTAACAGGGCAGGGCAGTCCTACGAGCAGTACTTC. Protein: CAINRAGQSYEQYF. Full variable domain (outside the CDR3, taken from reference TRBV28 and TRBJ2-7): DVKVTQSSRYLVKRTGEKVFLECVQDMDHENMFWYRQDPGLGLRLIYFSYDVKMKEKGDIPEGYSVSREKKERFSLILESASTNQTSMYLCAINRAGQSYEQYFGPGTRLTVT.

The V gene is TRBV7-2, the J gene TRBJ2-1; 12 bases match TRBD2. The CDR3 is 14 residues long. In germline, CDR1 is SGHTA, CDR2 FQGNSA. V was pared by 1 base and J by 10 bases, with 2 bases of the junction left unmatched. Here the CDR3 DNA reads TGTGCCAGCAGCTTAGGGACTAGCGGGGCCGAGCAGTTCTTC. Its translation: CASSLGTSGAEQFF.

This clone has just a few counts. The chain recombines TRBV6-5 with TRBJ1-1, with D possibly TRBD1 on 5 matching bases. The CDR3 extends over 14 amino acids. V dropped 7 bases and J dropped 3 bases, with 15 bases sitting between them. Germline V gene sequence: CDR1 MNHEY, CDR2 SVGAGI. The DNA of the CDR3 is TGTGCCAGCACGAGGTCCAGGGAAGACACTGAAGCTTTCTTT. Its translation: CASTRSREDTEAFF.

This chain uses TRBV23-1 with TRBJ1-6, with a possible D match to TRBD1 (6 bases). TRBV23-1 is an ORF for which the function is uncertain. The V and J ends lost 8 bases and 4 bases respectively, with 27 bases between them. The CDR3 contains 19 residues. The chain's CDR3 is CASSEREPNRADYNSPLHF. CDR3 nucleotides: TGCGCCAGCTCTGAAAGGGAACCAAACAGGGCTGATTATAATTCACCCCTCCACTTT.

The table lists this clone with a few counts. CDR3 region: CASSPGTVYEQYF. For the CDR3, the DNA is TGCGCCAGCAGCCCGGGGACAGTCTACGAGCAGTACTTC. The chain links TRBV5-1 to TRBJ2-7; TRBD1 matches 7 bases. The CDR3 runs to 13 residues. J lost 3 bases, V lost 4 bases, and 4 bases had no gene match. Germline V gives CDR1 SGHRS, CDR2 YFSETQ.

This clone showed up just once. In DNA form, the CDR3 reads TGTGCCAGCAGCGTAGCTAGTAGGGGGGGCCCAGATACGCAGTATTTT. It yields the protein CASSVASRGGPDTQYF. The genes are TRBV9 and TRBJ2-3, with D perhaps TRBD2 (7 bases). Germline V CDR1 and CDR2: SGDLS, YYNGEE. The length of the CDR3 is 16 residues. V dropped 0 bases and J dropped 4 bases, with 15 bases sitting between them. Based on the CDR3 plus reference TRBV9 and TRBJ2-3, the full variable domain is DSGVTQTPKHLITATGQRVTLRCSPRSGDLSVYWYQQSLDQGLQFLIQYYNGEERAKGNILERFSAQQFPDLHSELNLSSLELGDSALYFCASSVASRGGPDTQYFGPGTRLTVL.

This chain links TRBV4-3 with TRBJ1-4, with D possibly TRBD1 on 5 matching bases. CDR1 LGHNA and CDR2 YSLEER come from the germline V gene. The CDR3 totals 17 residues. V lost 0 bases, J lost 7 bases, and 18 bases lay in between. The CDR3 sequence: CASSQEVGTQAGEKLFF. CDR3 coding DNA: TGCGCCAGCAGCCAAGAAGTCGGGACTCAGGCGGGTGAAAAACTGTTTTTT.

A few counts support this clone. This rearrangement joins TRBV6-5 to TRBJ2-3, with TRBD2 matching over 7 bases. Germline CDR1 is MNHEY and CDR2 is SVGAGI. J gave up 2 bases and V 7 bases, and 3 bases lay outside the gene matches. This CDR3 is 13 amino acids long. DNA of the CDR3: TGTGCCAGCAAGGCGGGGGTCACAGATACGCAGTATTTT. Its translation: CASKAGVTDTQYF.

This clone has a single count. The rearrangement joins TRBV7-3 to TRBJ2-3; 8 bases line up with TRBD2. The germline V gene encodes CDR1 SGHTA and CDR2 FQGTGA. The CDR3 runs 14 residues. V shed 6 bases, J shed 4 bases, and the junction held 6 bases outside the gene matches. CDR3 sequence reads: CASSSFSGADTQYF. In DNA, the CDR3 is TGTGCCAGCAGTTCCTTTAGCGGGGCAGATACGCAGTATTTT.

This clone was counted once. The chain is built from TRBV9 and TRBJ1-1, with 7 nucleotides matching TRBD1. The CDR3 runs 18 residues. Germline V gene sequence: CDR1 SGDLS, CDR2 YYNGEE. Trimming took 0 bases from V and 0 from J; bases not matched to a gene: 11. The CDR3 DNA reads TGTGCCAGCAGCGTAGTCGGGCAGGGGGAGAGCATGAACACTGAAGCTTTCTTT. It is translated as CASSVVGQGESMNTEAFF.

The CDR3: CASSQIGTGDYEQYF. The CDR3 nucleotides read TGCGCCAGCAGCCAAATTGGGACAGGGGACTACGAGCAGTACTTC. V gene TRBV4-1 combines with J gene TRBJ2-7; 10 bases match TRBD1. The CDR3 runs to 15 residues. Losses at the gene ends were 2 bases for V and 3 bases for J; bases not matched to a gene: 4. Germline V gives CDR1 MGHRA, CDR2 YSYEKL.

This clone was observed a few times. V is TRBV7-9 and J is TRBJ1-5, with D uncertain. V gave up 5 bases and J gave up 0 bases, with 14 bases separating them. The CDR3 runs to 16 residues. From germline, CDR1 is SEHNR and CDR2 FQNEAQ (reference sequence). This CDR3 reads CASSQGGEYSNQPQHF. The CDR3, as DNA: TGTGCCAGCAGCCAAGGCGGGGAATATAGCAATCAGCCCCAGCATTTT.

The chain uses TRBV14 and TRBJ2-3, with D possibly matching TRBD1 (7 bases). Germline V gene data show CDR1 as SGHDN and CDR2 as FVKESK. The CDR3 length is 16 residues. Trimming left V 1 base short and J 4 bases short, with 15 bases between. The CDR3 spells CASSQVRDSSADTQYF. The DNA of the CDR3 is TGTGCCAGCAGCCAAGTGCGGGACAGCTCGGCAGATACGCAGTATTTT.

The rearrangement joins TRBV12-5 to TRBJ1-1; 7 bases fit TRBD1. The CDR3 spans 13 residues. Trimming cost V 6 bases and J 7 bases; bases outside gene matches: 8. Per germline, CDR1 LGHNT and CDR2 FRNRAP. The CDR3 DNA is TGTGCTAGTGGCCCCCTCACAGGGGATGAAGCTTTCTTT. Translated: CASGPLTGDEAFF.

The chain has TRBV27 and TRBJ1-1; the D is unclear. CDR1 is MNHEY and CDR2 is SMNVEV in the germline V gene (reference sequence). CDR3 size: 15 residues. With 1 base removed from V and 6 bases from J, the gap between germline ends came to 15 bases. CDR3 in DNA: TGTGCCAGCAGTTTATACCCGGGAGGCAGGTCTGAAGCTTTCTTT. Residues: CASSLYPGGRSEAFF.

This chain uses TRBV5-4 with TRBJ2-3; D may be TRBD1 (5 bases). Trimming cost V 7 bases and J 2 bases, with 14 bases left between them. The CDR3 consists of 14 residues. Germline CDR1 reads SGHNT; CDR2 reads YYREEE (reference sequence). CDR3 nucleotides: TGTGCCAGCTGGGGCGGTACCCACACAGATACGCAGTATTTT. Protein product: CASWGGTHTDTQYF.

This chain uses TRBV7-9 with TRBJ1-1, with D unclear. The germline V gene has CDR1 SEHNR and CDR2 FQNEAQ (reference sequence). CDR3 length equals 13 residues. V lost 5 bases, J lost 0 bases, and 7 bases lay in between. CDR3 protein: CASSATVNTEAFF. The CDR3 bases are TGTGCCAGCAGCGCCACAGTGAACACTGAAGCTTTCTTT.

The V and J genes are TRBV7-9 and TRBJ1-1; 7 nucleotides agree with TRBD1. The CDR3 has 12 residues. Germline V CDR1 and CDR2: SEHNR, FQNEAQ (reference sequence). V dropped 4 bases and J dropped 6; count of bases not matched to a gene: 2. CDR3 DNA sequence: TGTGCCAGCAGCTCGACAGGGCCTGAAGCTTTCTTT. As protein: CASSSTGPEAFF.

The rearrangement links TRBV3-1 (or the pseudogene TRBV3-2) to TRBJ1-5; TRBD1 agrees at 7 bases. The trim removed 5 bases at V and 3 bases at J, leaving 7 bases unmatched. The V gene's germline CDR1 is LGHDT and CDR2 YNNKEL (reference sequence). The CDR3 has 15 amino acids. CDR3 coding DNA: TGTGCCAGCAGCTCCGGACAGGTGAACAATCAGCCCCAGCATTTT. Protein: CASSSGQVNNQPQHF.

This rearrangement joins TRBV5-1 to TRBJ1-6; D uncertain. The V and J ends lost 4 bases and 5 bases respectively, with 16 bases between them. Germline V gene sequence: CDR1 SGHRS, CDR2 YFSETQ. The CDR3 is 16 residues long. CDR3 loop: CASSPRGGLNNSPLHF. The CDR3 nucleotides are TGCGCCAGCAGCCCCCGGGGAGGCCTAAATAATTCACCCCTCCACTTT.